The T cell receptor beta chain described here comes from a study of blood T cell repertoires in COVID-19 (dated by TCRdb to the early 2020s). About the investigation overall: Collaborator samples came from the United States, Italy and Spain and covered acute and convalescent phases of COVID-19. The samples were drawn from two sources: the first 160 participants of the ongoing ImmuneRACE study, and 1,254 subjects contributed by 6 global collaborators. The prospective study material was composed of cDNA or gDNA derived from T cells, B-cell-depleted T cells, or PBMCs. Deeply sampled blood TCRbeta repertoires from subjects exposed to, actively infected with, or recovered from COVID-19 were included in the dataset. A freely available public database, intended as a resource for researchers studying the immune response to SARS-CoV-2, is where the repertoires were released. The sample metadata nearly always contained a de-identified subject ID, COVID-19 status, age in years and sex. HLA class I and class II types, where available, came from metadata supplied by the sample provider rather than from assay-based typing. General findings and caveats noted by the study authors: The quantity of clinical and demographic metadata differed by source and by participant and was supplied without curation.

The immunoSEQ Assay, a bias-controlled multiplex PCR, was used to amplify TCRbeta CDR3 regions from genomic DNA. The original pipeline was this. Nucleated cell counts per sample were estimated from amplification of reference gene primers within the assay. To quantify the absolute abundance of each unique TCRbeta CDR3 rearrangement, sequence reads were collapsed and filtered. For each sample, productive Simpson clonality was calculated by taking the square root of Simpson's diversity index across productive rearrangements. Sourced from immuneACCESS, this table was stored by TCRdb with only in-frame sequences that have V and J called. A share of the clones is absent; for the studies checked, an unresolved V gene accounts for under half, and the remainder has no known explanation. V, J and clone size derive from that table, while D and trimming were established from the DNA sequence. The sample table holds over 250,000 clones, of which roughly 87% were seen once. Clones ranked in the top ten supply roughly 0.8% of the sample.

The V and J ends are trimmed by 2 bases and 0 bases, leaving 9 bases between them. The germline V gene (reference sequence) provides CDR1 MNHNY and CDR2 SVGAGI. The CDR3 runs 15 amino acids, cysteine and phenylalanine included. Only the CDR3 DNA stays, 45 bases, in frame from base 1. Whole blood was collected in K2EDTA tubes by collaborating institutions according to the institutions' own protocols. For TCRbeta analysis, collaborator samples were shipped as frozen whole blood, as isolated PBMCs, or as DNA extracted from either sample type. Regarding this clone: The target of this receptor is not known. The record has no base qualities; no much larger clone is one base away.

The sequencing sample was made of peripheral blood. The receptor was isolated from a woman younger than 45 with acute or convalescent COVID-19. The chain is encoded by TRBV6-6 joined to TRBJ2-3; the best D guess is TRBD1, with 5 bases matching. CDR3 region: CASSYRGTSTDTQYF. The DNA sequence is given as TGTGCCAGCAGTTACAGGGGAACTAGCACAGATACGCAGTATTTT.